This T cell receptor (beta chain) was retrieved from a study of T cell responses to AZD1222 COVID-19 vaccine. Study findings and constraints: Two AZD1222 administrations were followed by greater Spike-specific TCR breadth and depth. The donor group comprised mostly white British people and more females; the analysis possibly underestimated clonal diversity.

V lost 1 base, J lost 2 bases, and 10 bases lay in between. The germline CDR1 and CDR2 sequences are SGDLS and YYNGEE. The CDR3 consists of 14 residues. In this sample, this clone turned up once. Its target is unknown. Measured with immunoSEQ multiplex PCR; TCRdb has only the in-frame clones, and not every one. The data contain about 200,000 clones, approximately 93% of them singletons. The J gene is TRBJ2-7, the V gene TRBV9; D ambiguous. This clonotype originated in an adult who received the AZD1222 COVID-19 vaccine. Material: peripheral blood, obtained 28 days after the second AZD1222 dose. The CDR3 loop is CASSVSGTTYEQYF. For the CDR3, the DNA is TGTGCCAGCAGCGTATCGGGCACCACCTACGAGCAGTACTTC.